At least ten counts were recorded for the clone carrying this T cell receptor beta chain. The antigen is not known. The CDR3 spans 14 residues. Trimming stripped 5 bases from V and 8 bases from J, with 16 bases between. Germline CDR1 reads SGHTA; CDR2 reads FQGNSA. This record comes from a study of T cells in Graves' hyperthyroidism and ophthalmopathy. Authors of the study amplified TCR beta CDR3 regions from RNA transcripts. A set of HTBI primers served as the primers for a first-round RT-PCR of the TCR CDR3. TCRdb independently ran MiXCR on the multiplex PCR reads; one entry per CDR3 protein. The data contain some 530,000 distinct CDR3 sequences, roughly 23% of them singletons. Study conclusions and caveats: Among clonotypes expanded in thyroid above 0.001, most were also found in blood.

Input material: blood. This clonotype originated in a woman in her 70s with Graves' ophthalmopathy. The chain recombines TRBV7-2 with TRBJ1-5, with D unresolved. DNA for the CDR3: TGTGCCAGCAGCCTCGACCGCGGTGTTGAGCCCCAGCATTTT. This gives the protein CASSLDRGVEPQHF.